The following is a TCR beta chain sequence with its context. The antigen is undetermined. The V and J ends lost 1 base and 3 bases respectively, with 8 bases between them. Germline loops: CDR1 SGHNT, CDR2 YENEEA. The length of the CDR3 is 14 residues. Single viable CD3+CD4+CD8-CD45RO+ cells were sorted as the memory CD4+ T cells. Serostatus was set by detecting CMV pp150, pp28, p38, p52 IgG. The data derive from a study of memory CD4+ T cells and cytomegalovirus serostatus. Findings of the study overall: A US-trained random forest predicted CMV serostatus with median AUC approximately 0.9.

Method: immunoSEQ multiplex PCR; TCRdb's copy keeps in-frame clones and lacks some. The table lists around 53,000 clones, under 80% of them singletons. The chain recombines TRBV11-3 with TRBJ2-3; no reliable D call. This TCR was sampled from an adult in good health and CMV-seronegative. Material for sequencing was memory CD4+ T cells from blood. The CDR3 DNA is TGTGCCAGCAGCTTAGGGTCAGGAACAGATACGCAGTATTTT. Translating gives CASSLGSGTDTQYF.